Only a few counts were recorded for the clone carrying this T cell receptor (beta chain). This entry is derived from a study of blood T cell repertoires in COVID-19. Study information: Italy, Spain and the United States were the sources of the convalescent and acute COVID-19 samples. Nucleic acid was either cDNA or gDNA, and it came from T cells, B-cell-depleted T cells, or PBMCs.

Methods used by the authors: Estimates of nucleated cell counts were drawn from the amplification of reference gene primers. Measured with immunoSEQ multiplex PCR; TCRdb has only the in-frame clones, and not every one. D and trimming were read from the DNA, whereas the V and J calls and clone size are those reported in that table. The sample has about 360,000 clones, more than 75% seen once. Germline loops: CDR1 PRHDT, CDR2 FYEKMQ (reference sequence). V shed 3 bases and J shed 3 bases, with 9 bases lying between them. The CDR3 runs to 13 residues. This sequence originates from a human donor in a cohort sampled during active COVID-19. The rearrangement uses TRBV13 and TRBJ2-7, with D uncertain. The sequencing sample was made of peripheral blood. In DNA form, the CDR3 reads TGTGCCAGCAGCTTCAAACGGTTCTACGAGCAGTACTTC. This codes for CASSFKRFYEQYF.